This note documents a single T cell receptor (beta chain) sequence. Its antigen is not known. This sample is part of a study of shared clonotypes between healthy human individuals. Points from the study as a whole: Naive subsets typically showed greater estimated richness than memory subsets. In a handful of donors, around 5% of naive CD4 clonotypes appeared in common.

V lost 0 bases, J lost 2 bases, and 10 bases lay in between. The germline V gene has CDR1 MGHRA and CDR2 YSYEKL. The CDR3 extends over 15 amino acids. At deep level, the assay was performed. Profiling relied on immunoSEQ multiplex PCR, and the TCRdb table lists in-frame clones only, not all of them. The sample shows 630,000 or so clones, roughly 98% of them seen only once. CD45RO-negative, CCR7-selected cells formed the naive CD8 fraction, which excluded terminally differentiated effector memory CD45RA+ cells. Each donor was a Caucasian adult residing in Nashville, Tennessee. The clonotype was recovered from a man aged 30 to 39 in good health. The chain links TRBV4-1 to TRBJ1-1; tentatively, D is TRBD1 (6 bases). The sequencing input was naive CD8+ T cells sorted from blood. CDR3 sequence: CASSQETGINTEAFF. In DNA, the CDR3 is TGCGCCAGCAGCCAAGAAACAGGGATAAACACTGAAGCTTTCTTT.